Listed below are T cell receptor beta chains from one sample, sequenced in a study of high-grade serous ovarian cancer treatment subgroups. Sequencing used immunoSEQ multiplex PCR; TCRdb keeps in-frame clones, though not all of them. The table includes thousands of clones, roughly 72% detected once. Sample: tumor tissue. The receptors were gathered from a human donor with high-grade serous ovarian cancer. Each CDR3 is given with its conserved first and last residue. D genes are given only for firm matches. Expanded clones are given a class, and other clones once, few, many or no size at all.

j_gene: TRBJ2-2; d_gene: .; v_gene: TRBV7-3; abundance: few; CDR3aa: CASSVFLGTGELFF; CDR3nt: TGTGCCAGCAGCGTGTTTCTGGGAACCGGGGAGCTGTTTTTT
j_gene: TRBJ2-5; d_gene: .; v_gene: TRBV9; abundance: once; CDR3aa: CASSVRQETQYF; CDR3nt: TGTGCCAGCAGCGTGAGGCAAGAGACCCAGTACTTC
j_gene: TRBJ2-3; d_gene: .; v_gene: TRBV29-1; abundance: .; CDR3aa: CSVGLDTSTDTQYF; CDR3nt: TGCAGCGTTGGGCTAGACACTAGCACAGATACGCAGTATTTT
j_gene: TRBJ2-1; d_gene: .; v_gene: TRBV19; abundance: .; CDR3aa: CASSISAIYNEQFF; CDR3nt: TGTGCCAGTAGTATTAGCGCGATATACAATGAGCAGTTCTTC
j_gene: TRBJ1-4; d_gene: .; v_gene: TRBV5-1; abundance: .; CDR3aa: CASSRGTNEKLFF; CDR3nt: TGCGCCAGCAGCAGGGGTACTAATGAAAAACTGTTTTTT
j_gene: TRBJ1-4; d_gene: .; v_gene: TRBV30; abundance: .; CDR3aa: CAWSAHQEKLFF; CDR3nt: TGTGCCTGGAGTGCCCACCAGGAAAAACTGTTTTTT
j_gene: TRBJ1-1; d_gene: .; v_gene: TRBV7-3; abundance: .; CDR3aa: CASSLLQDTEAFF; CDR3nt: TGTGCCAGCAGCTTATTGCAGGACACTGAAGCTTTCTTT
j_gene: TRBJ2-5; d_gene: .; v_gene: TRBV7-2; abundance: .; CDR3aa: CASSLGQRETQYF; CDR3nt: TGTGCCAGCAGCTTAGGACAGAGGGAGACCCAGTACTTC
j_gene: TRBJ1-1; d_gene: .; v_gene: TRBV9; abundance: .; CDR3aa: CASSVGWGPGTEAFF; CDR3nt: TGTGCCAGCAGCGTAGGCTGGGGGCCCGGCACTGAAGCTTTCTTT
j_gene: TRBJ1-4; d_gene: TRBD1; v_gene: TRBV27; abundance: once; CDR3aa: CASSLYGWTGEKLFF; CDR3nt: TGTGCCAGCAGTTTATATGGTTGGACAGGAGAAAAACTGTTTTTT
j_gene: TRBJ1-6; d_gene: TRBD1; v_gene: TRBV10-2; abundance: .; CDR3aa: CASRPGTGNSPLHF; CDR3nt: TGCGCCAGCAGACCCGGGACAGGCAATTCACCCCTCCACTTT
j_gene: TRBJ2-5; d_gene: TRBD2; v_gene: TRBV11-3; abundance: .; CDR3aa: CASSSRLAGGETQYF; CDR3nt: TGTGCCAGCAGCTCTAGACTAGCGGGGGGAGAGACCCAGTACTTC
j_gene: TRBJ1-1; d_gene: .; v_gene: TRBV7-8; abundance: .; CDR3aa: CASSSREGDTEAFF; CDR3nt: TGTGCCAGCAGCTCCAGGGAAGGGGACACTGAAGCTTTCTTT
j_gene: TRBJ2-3; d_gene: .; v_gene: TRBV4-3; abundance: .; CDR3aa: CASSQERSGGTDTQYF; CDR3nt: TGCGCCAGCAGCCAAGAAAGAAGCGGTGGAACAGATACGCAGTATTTT
j_gene: TRBJ2-7; d_gene: .; v_gene: TRBV28; abundance: .; CDR3aa: CASSLLTAAYEQYF; CDR3nt: TGTGCCAGCAGTTTATTGACAGCTGCCTACGAGCAGTACTTC
j_gene: TRBJ2-5; d_gene: TRBD2; v_gene: TRBV6-1; abundance: few; CDR3aa: CASSEAAGGQETQYF; CDR3nt: TGTGCCAGCAGTGAAGCGGCGGGGGGGCAAGAGACCCAGTACTTC